Given below is one TCR beta chain in context. Patients in Seattle were enrolled during active infection, then followed longitudinally. These data come from a study of blood T cell repertoires in COVID-19. Study background: T cells, B-cell-depleted T cells, or PBMCs provided the cDNA or gDNA that served as material.

Germline V lookup: CDR1 PRHDT, CDR2 FYEKMQ (reference sequence). The CDR3 is 15 residues long. Trimming cost V 5 bases and J 2 bases, with 13 bases left between them. Authors' processing steps: Amplification from reference gene primers served as the basis for estimated nucleated cell counts. Some clones are missing from TCRdb's copy, which holds only in-frame ones; the method was immunoSEQ multiplex PCR. V and J calls and clone size are given by that table; D and trimming were obtained from the DNA. The sample includes around 370,000 clones, around 87% seen only once; the top ten take 6% to 7%. The sample consisted of peripheral blood. This chain uses TRBV13 with TRBJ1-3; a possible D gene is TRBD1 (6 bases). The receptor comes from a woman in her forties or fifties with COVID-19, enrolled during active disease. The CDR3 DNA reads TGTGCCAGCAGCCTAAGGGGGTCTCCTGGAAACACCATATATTTT. It specifies CASSLRGSPGNTIYF.